The 7 T cell receptor beta chains below were found in one sample sequenced in a study of T cells in Graves' hyperthyroidism and ophthalmopathy. RNA transcripts were the template for amplifying TCR beta CDR3 regions. With the HTBI primer set, the TCR CDR3 went through a first round of RT-PCR. TCRdb fed the multiplex PCR reads into MiXCR, producing one record per CDR3 protein. This repertoire shows roughly 710,000 distinct CDR3 sequences, roughly 32% found once; its top ten account for more than 25%. Sequenced sample: blood. The source is a middle-aged woman with Graves' hyperthyroidism.

The chain uses TRBV20-1 and TRBJ2-5; D remains ambiguous. The length of the CDR3 is 15 residues. The V and J ends lost 2 bases and 2 bases respectively, with 15 bases between them. The V gene's germline CDR1 is DFQATT and CDR2 SNEGSKA (reference sequence). Here the CDR3 DNA reads TGCAGTGCTAGACCACCGGTAGTTTCACAAGAGACCCAGTACTTC. Protein sequence: CSARPPVVSQETQYF.

The chain links TRBV10-3 to TRBJ1-5; D is unresolved. The germline V gene encodes CDR1 ENHRY and CDR2 SYGVKD. V was pared by 5 bases and J by 5 bases, with 13 bases between. This CDR3 is 14 amino acids long. The CDR3 sequence: CAISSISAYQPQHF. Written as DNA, the CDR3 is TGTGCCATCAGTAGTATCTCCGCTTATCAGCCCCAGCATTTT.

This clonotype was seen at least ten times. The chain couples TRBV29-1 to TRBJ1-1, with D hard to call. CDR3 length equals 13 residues. The germline V and J ends were trimmed by 5 bases and 0 bases, with 10 bases remaining between them. The germline V gene encodes CDR1 SQVTM and CDR2 ANQGSEA. CDR3 protein: CSVHDGMNTEAFF. CDR3 DNA sequence: TGCAGCGTTCATGACGGGATGAACACTGAAGCTTTCTTT.

The table lists this clonotype with many counts. The CDR3 spells CASSLETLYEQYF. Here the CDR3 DNA reads TGTGCCAGCAGCCTCGAGACACTCTACGAGCAGTACTTC. The J gene is TRBJ2-7, the V gene TRBV7-2; D gene ambiguous. V lost 5 bases to trimming and J lost 3 bases, with 11 bases between them. From germline, CDR1 is SGHTA and CDR2 FQGNSA. The CDR3 covers 13 residues.

This clonotype was detected only a few times. In DNA form, the CDR3 reads TGCGCCAGCAGCTTATTGACAGGCACCTCTGGGGCCAACGTCCTGACTTTC. Its translation: CASSLLTGTSGANVLTF. The chain carries TRBV5-1 and TRBJ2-6, with TRBD1 as a possible D gene (6 bases). Trimming left V 2 bases short and J 0 bases short, with 12 bases between. The CDR3 extends over 17 amino acids. Germline assignment: CDR1 SGHRS and CDR2 YFSETQ.

This clonotype has ten or more counts. V usage is TRBV5-4 and J usage is TRBJ1-2; 9 nucleotides match TRBD1. J was trimmed by 8 bases and V by 4 bases; bases with no gene match: 9. CDR3 length: 14 amino acids. CDR1 and CDR2 from the germline V gene are SGHNT and YYREEE (reference sequence). The CDR3 DNA is TGTGCCAGCAGCCTCGACAGGGGGGAAGGGGGCTACACCTTC. This translates into CASSLDRGEGGYTF.

This clonotype was seen a few times. The chain uses TRBV7-2 and TRBJ2-7, with a tentative D call TRBD2 (6 bases). The V gene's germline CDR1 is SGHTA and CDR2 FQGNSA. V was shortened by 5 bases and J by 7 bases, with 12 bases between the two germline ends. There are 12 residues in the CDR3. CDR3 DNA sequence: TGTGCCAGCAGCCGCGGGGCTTGGGAGCAGTACTTC. This codes for CASSRGAWEQYF.